Shown below are 27 T cell receptor beta chains from a single sample sequenced in a study of T-cell memory formation after mild COVID-19. TCRdb ran MiXCR on the 5' RACE reads and lists one entry per CDR3 protein. Of 400,000 or so distinct CDR3 sequences in the sample, about 21% were seen once. Sequencing used PBMCs or a T cell subset sorted from them (not recorded which). The receptors were gathered from an adult woman who had mild COVID-19 (a few samples of this study predate the infection). Cell type and time point are not known.

This clonotype has only a few counts. J is TRBJ2-7 and V is TRBV27; no clear D gene. CDR3 length equals 15 residues. Germline CDR1 and CDR2: MNHEY and SMNVEV (reference sequence). V dropped 0 bases and J dropped 0 bases, with 9 bases sitting between them. The chain's CDR3 is CASSLSRSASYEQYF. As DNA, the CDR3 is TGTGCCAGCAGTTTATCGAGGAGCGCCTCCTACGAGCAGTACTTC.

The chain employs TRBV20-1 and TRBJ2-7, with D possibly being TRBD1 (6 bases). Trimming removed 5 bases at V and 2 bases at J, with 10 bases between. Germline assignment: CDR1 DFQATT and CDR2 SNEGSKA (reference sequence). This CDR3 is 12 amino acids long. CDR3 sequence reads: CSAPTGTYEQYF. CDR3 DNA: TGCAGTGCTCCCACAGGGACCTACGAGCAGTACTTC.

This chain joins TRBV20-1 and TRBJ1-1, with 9 bases lining up with TRBD1. The CDR3 runs 14 residues. V lost 0 bases to trimming and J lost 10 bases; unmatched junction nucleotides: 9. CDR1 and CDR2 from the germline V gene are DFQATT and SNEGSKA (reference sequence). The CDR3 sequence is CSARDHTGGLGAFF. As DNA, the CDR3 is TGCAGTGCTAGAGACCATACAGGGGGCCTTGGAGCTTTCTTT.

This clonotype was found a few times. The V call is TRBV4-2, the J call TRBJ2-3; 7 bases fit TRBD2. CDR1 and CDR2 from the germline V gene are LGHNA and YNFKEQ. The length of the CDR3 is 17 residues. V gave up 3 bases and J gave up 3 bases; unmatched junction bases: 12. As DNA, the CDR3 is TGTGCCAGCAGCCAGAGATTGAGTGTTAGCGGGACAGATACGCAGTATTTT. Translation: CASSQRLSVSGTDTQYF.

The chain combines TRBV28 with TRBJ2-7; D is possibly TRBD2 (5 bases). CDR3 size: 12 residues. Looked up from germline, CDR1 is MDHEN and CDR2 is SYDVKM. V shed 7 bases and J shed 3 bases, with 10 bases lying between them. The CDR3 spells CASTGVLYEQYF. CDR3 sequence (DNA): TGTGCCAGCACCGGGGTCCTCTACGAGCAGTACTTC. Drawing the rest from reference TRBV28 and TRBJ2-7, the complete variable domain is DVKVTQSSRYLVKRTGEKVFLECVQDMDHENMFWYRQDPGLGLRLIYFSYDVKMKEKGDIPEGYSVSREKKERFSLILESASTNQTSMYLCASTGVLYEQYFGPGTRLTVT.

This chain links TRBV4-3 with TRBJ2-3; 9 nucleotides align to TRBD2. V lost 1 base, J lost 3 bases, and 5 bases stayed unmatched. CDR3 size: 16 residues. CDR1 and CDR2 (germline): LGHNA, YSLEER. The CDR3 sequence: CASSQGPSGATDTQYF. In DNA form, the CDR3 reads TGCGCCAGCAGCCAAGGGCCTAGCGGGGCGACAGATACGCAGTATTTT.

This clonotype turned up a few times. The rearrangement uses TRBV18 and TRBJ2-7; possible D gene TRBD2, 6 bases. This CDR3 region has 16 residues. V lost 5 bases and J lost 4, with 21 bases in between. Germline CDR1 is KGHSH and CDR2 is LQKENI. The CDR3 nucleotides read TGTGCCAGCTCAGGGGACTCCCCCGCGGTTTCTTACGAGCAGTACTTC. It encodes CASSGDSPAVSYEQYF.

The genes are TRBV7-2 and TRBJ1-4; the D gene is possibly TRBD1 (6 bases). Trimming pared 0 bases from V and 4 bases from J, leaving 9 bases between. This CDR3 region has 15 residues. Per germline, CDR1 SGHTA and CDR2 FQGNSA. CDR3 residues: CASSLAAGVNEKLFF. DNA for the CDR3: TGTGCCAGCAGCTTAGCCGCAGGGGTTAATGAAAAACTGTTTTTT.

This clonotype was seen only a few times. The J gene is TRBJ2-1, the V gene TRBV12-3 or TRBV12-4; D gene ambiguous. V was clipped by 3 bases and J by 5 bases, with 5 bases between them. There are 12 residues in the CDR3. The CDR3 spells CASSLTNNEQFF. In nucleotides, the CDR3 is TGTGCCAGCAGTTTGACGAACAATGAGCAGTTCTTC.

V is TRBV4-1 and J is TRBJ1-2, with no clear D. Germline V gives CDR1 MGHRA, CDR2 YSYEKL. V lost 3 bases and J lost 8, with 19 bases in between. The CDR3 sequence is 15 residues long. The CDR3 sequence: CASSHPGQASGGYTF. The CDR3 DNA sequence: TGCGCCAGCAGCCACCCCGGGCAGGCCTCGGGGGGCTACACCTTC.

The gene calls are TRBV20-1 and TRBJ2-3, with unresolved D. This CDR3 has 13 residues. CDR1 is DFQATT, CDR2 SNEGSKA, per germline (reference sequence). Trimming pared 6 bases from V and 3 bases from J, leaving 13 bases between. CDR3 loop: CSADERGTDTQYF. CDR3 nucleotides: TGCAGTGCCGACGAACGAGGAACAGATACGCAGTATTTT.

In regard to this clonotype: The junction departs from the called germline gene at one end, perhaps through a read error. The rearrangement joins TRBV5-6 to TRBJ2-1; 11 bases agree with TRBD2. The V gene's germline CDR1 is SGHDT and CDR2 YYEEEE. The CDR3 sequence is 15 residues long. CDR3 loop: CASTPGLADYNEQLF. Here the CDR3 DNA reads TGTGCCAGCACCCCGGGACTAGCGGACTACAATGAGCAGTTATTC.

The CDR3 is CASSFIPAGGFTEAFF. In DNA, the CDR3 is TGCGCCAGCAGCTTCATTCCTGCAGGGGGATTTACTGAAGCTTTCTTT. The chain couples TRBV5-1 to TRBJ1-1; 7 nucleotides match TRBD1. Trimming removed 2 bases from V and 5 bases from J; junction bases left unmatched: 12. Per germline, CDR1 SGHRS and CDR2 YFSETQ. The CDR3 spans 16 residues.

The sample holds many counts of this clonotype. This chain connects TRBV9 to TRBJ2-1, with D unclear. The V end lost 0 bases, the J end lost 7 bases, and 5 bases lay between the germline ends. Germline V CDR1 and CDR2: SGDLS, YYNGEE. The CDR3 runs 12 residues. The CDR3 DNA sequence: TGTGCCAGCAGCGTAGCGCTAAATGAGCAGTTCTTC. Encoded protein: CASSVALNEQFF.

This chain joins TRBV12-3 or TRBV12-4 and TRBJ1-2; D gene unclear. CDR3 length: 12 residues. Trimming removed 3 bases at V and 8 bases at J, with 10 bases between. The CDR3 region is CASSFPPGGYTF. The CDR3 DNA is TGTGCCAGCAGTTTCCCCCCGGGCGGCTACACCTTC.

V and J are TRBV2 and TRBJ2-7; D is ambiguous. The CDR3 runs to 13 residues. Trimming took off 6 bases at V and 1 base at J, with 10 bases between the two ends. CDR1 and CDR2 from the germline V gene are SNHLY and FYNNEI. The CDR3 nucleotides read TGTGCCAGCAGGGATAGACATTCCTACGAGCAGTACTTC. Protein product: CASRDRHSYEQYF. The full variable domain, rest sourced from reference TRBV2 and TRBJ2-7, is EPEVTQTPSHQVTQMGQEVILRCVPISNHLYFYWYRQILGQKVEFLVSFYNNEISEKSEIFDDQFSVERPDGSNFTLKIRSTKLEDSAMYFCASRDRHSYEQYFGPGTRLTVT.

This clonotype was observed a handful of times. The chain has TRBV18 and TRBJ2-5; D unresolved. Between the trimmed V and J ends, which lost 4 bases and 4 bases, there was a span of 4 bases. Per germline, CDR1 KGHSH and CDR2 LQKENI. The CDR3 totals 11 residues. CDR3 protein: CASSRIETQYF. CDR3 in DNA: TGTGCCAGCTCACGGATAGAGACCCAGTACTTC.

The chain couples TRBV24-1 to TRBJ1-1, with a possible D match to TRBD1 (6 bases). V lost 4 bases and J 0 bases, leaving 8 bases between the germline ends. The length of the CDR3 is 14 residues. Germline-derived CDR1 and CDR2 are KGHDR and SFDVKD. CDR3 DNA sequence: TGTGCCACCAGTGAAACAGGGATGAACACTGAAGCTTTCTTT. Translating gives CATSETGMNTEAFF.

The V and J genes are TRBV12-3 or TRBV12-4 and TRBJ2-4, with unresolved D. The CDR3 totals 14 residues. The V end lost 4 bases, the J end lost 0 bases, and 7 bases lay between the germline ends. The CDR3 protein is CASSSAGAKNIQYF. The CDR3 bases are TGTGCCAGCAGTTCCGCCGGAGCCAAAAACATTCAGTACTTC.

There are a few counts of this clonotype. The chain carries TRBV12-3 or TRBV12-4 and TRBJ1-4; D gene ambiguous. The CDR3 sequence is 14 residues long. V shed 4 bases and J shed 2 bases, with 8 bases lying between them. The CDR3, as DNA: TGTGCCAGCAGTTACGGGGAGACTAATGAAAAACTGTTTTTT. It codes for CASSYGETNEKLFF.

This clonotype was detected only a few times. The chain is built from TRBV5-5 and TRBJ2-7; D not certain. V was trimmed by 0 bases and J by 2 bases, leaving 12 bases between them. The CDR3 sequence is 15 residues long. Germline assignment: CDR1 SGHKS and CDR2 YYEKEE (reference sequence). CDR3 residues: CASSLELGQPYEQYF. The CDR3 nucleotides are TGTGCCAGCAGCTTGGAACTCGGGCAACCCTACGAGCAGTACTTC.

V gene TRBV12-3 or TRBV12-4 combines with J gene TRBJ1-2, with TRBD1 matching 7 bases. This CDR3 is 14 amino acids long. J lost 7 bases, V lost 0 bases, and 5 bases had no gene match. CDR3: CASSLAQTGFGYTF. In nucleotides, the CDR3 is TGTGCCAGCAGTTTAGCTCAGACAGGGTTTGGCTACACCTTC.

This clonotype came up a few times. V usage is TRBV6-4 and J usage is TRBJ2-1; 8 nucleotides match TRBD2. CDR3 length: 16 amino acids. Per germline, CDR1 MRHNA and CDR2 SNTAGT. V was clipped by 0 bases and J by 9 bases; unmatched bases: 10. CDR3 DNA: TGTGCCAGCAGTGACTCTGGGACTAGTCATATAAGTGAGCAGTTCTTC. Translation: CASSDSGTSHISEQFF.

The V gene is TRBV16, the J gene TRBJ2-7; D unresolved. V lost 0 bases and J 7 bases, leaving 10 bases between the germline ends. Germline-derived CDR1 and CDR2 are KGHSY and FQNENV. The length of the CDR3 is 13 residues. CDR3 bases: TGTGCCAGCAGCCAATCGGCGCCGTGGGAGCAGTACTTC. This encodes CASSQSAPWEQYF.

The chain links TRBV29-1 to TRBJ1-3; possible D gene TRBD1, 6 bases. The V end was cut by 3 bases, the J end by 0 bases, with 12 bases between. The CDR3 contains 15 residues. The germline CDR1 and CDR2 sequences are SQVTM and ANQGSEA. CDR3 coding DNA: TGCAGCGTTGACCTGGACAGCGCCTCTGGAAACACCATATATTTT. It specifies CSVDLDSASGNTIYF.

This clonotype has just a few counts. The chain uses TRBV5-1 and TRBJ2-2, with unresolved D. The germline V gene has CDR1 SGHRS and CDR2 YFSETQ. V was cut by 4 bases and J by 2 bases, with 18 bases left in between. The length of the CDR3 is 17 residues. The CDR3 spells CASSHPLGPKNTGELFF. The DNA for the CDR3 is TGCGCCAGCAGCCACCCTCTGGGCCCTAAAAACACCGGGGAGCTGTTTTTT.

In its sample, this clonotype was seen a few times. J is TRBJ1-1 and V is TRBV6-2 or TRBV6-3; 7 bases are a match to TRBD1. Trimming cost V 3 bases and J 1 base; bases outside gene matches: 2. The germline gives CDR1 MNHEY, CDR2 SVGEGT. CDR3 length: 14 residues. The CDR3 DNA follows: TGTGCCAGCAGTTATGGGGACAGGAACACTGAAGCTTTCTTT. Translation gives CASSYGDRNTEAFF.